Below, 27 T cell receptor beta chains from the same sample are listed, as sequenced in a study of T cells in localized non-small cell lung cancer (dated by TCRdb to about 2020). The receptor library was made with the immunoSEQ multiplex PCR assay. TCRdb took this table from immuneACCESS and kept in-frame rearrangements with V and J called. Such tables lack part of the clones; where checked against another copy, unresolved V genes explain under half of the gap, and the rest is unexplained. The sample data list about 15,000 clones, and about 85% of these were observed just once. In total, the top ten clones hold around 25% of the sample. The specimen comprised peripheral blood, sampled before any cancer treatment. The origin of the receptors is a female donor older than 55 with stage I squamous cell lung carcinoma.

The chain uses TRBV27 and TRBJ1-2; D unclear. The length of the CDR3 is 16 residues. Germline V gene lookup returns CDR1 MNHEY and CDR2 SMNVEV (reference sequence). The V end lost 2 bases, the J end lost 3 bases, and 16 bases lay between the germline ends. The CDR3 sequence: CASSLHRAPNYYGYTF. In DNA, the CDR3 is TGTGCCAGCAGTTTACACCGAGCCCCGAACTACTATGGCTACACCTTC.

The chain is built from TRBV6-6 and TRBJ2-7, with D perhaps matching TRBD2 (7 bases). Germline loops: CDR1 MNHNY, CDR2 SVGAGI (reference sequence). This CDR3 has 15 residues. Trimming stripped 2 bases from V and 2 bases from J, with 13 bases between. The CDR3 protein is CASSYRGGSTYEQYF. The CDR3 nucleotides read TGTGCCAGCAGTTACAGGGGGGGGTCAACCTACGAGCAGTACTTC.

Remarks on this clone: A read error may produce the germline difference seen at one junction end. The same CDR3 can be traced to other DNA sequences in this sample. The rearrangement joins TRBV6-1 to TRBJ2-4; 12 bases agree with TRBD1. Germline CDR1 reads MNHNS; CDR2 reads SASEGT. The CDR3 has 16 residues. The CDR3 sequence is CASSDHWDRGQNIQYF. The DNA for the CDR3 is TGTGCTAGCAGTGATCATTGGGACAGGGGGCAAAACATTCAGTACTTC.

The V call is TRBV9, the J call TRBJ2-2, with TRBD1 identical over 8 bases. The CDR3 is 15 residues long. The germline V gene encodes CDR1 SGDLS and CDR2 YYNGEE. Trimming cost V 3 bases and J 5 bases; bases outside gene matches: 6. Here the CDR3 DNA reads TGTGCCAGCAGCGGATGGACAGGGATGACCGGGGAGCTGTTTTTT. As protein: CASSGWTGMTGELFF.

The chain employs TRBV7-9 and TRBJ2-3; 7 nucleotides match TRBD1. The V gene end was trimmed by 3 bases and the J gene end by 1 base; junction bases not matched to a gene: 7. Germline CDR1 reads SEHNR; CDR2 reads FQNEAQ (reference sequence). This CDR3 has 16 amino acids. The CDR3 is CASSFRQGLRTDTQYF. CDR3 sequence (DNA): TGTGCCAGCAGCTTTCGACAGGGCCTCCGCACAGATACGCAGTATTTT. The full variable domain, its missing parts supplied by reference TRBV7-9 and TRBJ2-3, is DTGVSQNPRHKITKRGQNVTFRCDPISEHNRLYWYRQTLGQGPEFLTYFQNEAQLEKSRLLSDRFSAERPKGSFSTLEIQRTEQGDSAMYLCASSFRQGLRTDTQYFGPGTRLTVL.

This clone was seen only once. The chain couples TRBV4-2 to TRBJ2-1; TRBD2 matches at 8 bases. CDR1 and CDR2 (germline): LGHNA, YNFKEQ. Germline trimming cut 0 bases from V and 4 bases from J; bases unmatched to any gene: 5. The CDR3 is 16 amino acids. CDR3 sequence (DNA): TGTGCCAGCAGCCAAGATGACCGGGAGGGTTACAATGAGCAGTTCTTC. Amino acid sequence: CASSQDDREGYNEQFF.

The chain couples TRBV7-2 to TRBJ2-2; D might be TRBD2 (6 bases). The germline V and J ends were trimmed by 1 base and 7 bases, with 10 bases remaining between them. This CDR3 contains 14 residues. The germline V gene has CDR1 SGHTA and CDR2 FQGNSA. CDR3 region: CASSLGAGRGELFF. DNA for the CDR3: TGTGCCAGCAGCTTAGGGGCGGGACGCGGGGAGCTGTTTTTT.

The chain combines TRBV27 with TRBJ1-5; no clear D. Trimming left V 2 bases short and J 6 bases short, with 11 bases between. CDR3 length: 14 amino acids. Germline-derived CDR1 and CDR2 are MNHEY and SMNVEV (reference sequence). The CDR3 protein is CASSLRWGFQPQHF. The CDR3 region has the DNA TGTGCCAGCAGTTTAAGATGGGGTTTTCAGCCCCAGCATTTT.

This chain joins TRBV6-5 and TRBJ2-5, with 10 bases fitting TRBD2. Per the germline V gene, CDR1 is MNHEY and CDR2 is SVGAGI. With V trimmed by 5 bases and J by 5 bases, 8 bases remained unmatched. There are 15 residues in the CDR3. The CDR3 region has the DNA TGTGCCAGCAGTCCTAGCGGGAGAGTTGGGGAGACCCAGTACTTC. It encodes CASSPSGRVGETQYF.

The CDR3 region has the DNA TGTGCCAGCAGCTCAATGGTCCAGGATGGCTACACCTTC. Residues: CASSSMVQDGYTF. The V call is TRBV7-2, the J call TRBJ1-2; D is uncertain. Trimming shortened V by 4 bases and J by 6 bases, and 12 bases separated the two germline ends. CDR1 SGHTA and CDR2 FQGNSA come from the germline V gene. CDR3 length: 13 amino acids. Using reference TRBV7-2 and TRBJ1-2 for the parts outside the CDR3, the full variable domain is GAGVSQSPSNKVTEKGKDVELRCDPISGHTALYWYRQSLGQGLEFLIYFQGNSAPDKSGLPSDRFSAERTGGSVSTLTIQRTQQEDSAVYLCASSSMVQDGYTFGSGTRLTVV.

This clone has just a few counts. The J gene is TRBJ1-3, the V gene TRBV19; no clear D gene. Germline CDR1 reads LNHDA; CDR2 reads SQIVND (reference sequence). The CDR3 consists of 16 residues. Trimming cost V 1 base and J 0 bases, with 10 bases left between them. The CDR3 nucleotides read TGTGCCAGTAGTATAGTGGCCGACTACTCTGGAAACACCATATATTTT. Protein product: CASSIVADYSGNTIYF. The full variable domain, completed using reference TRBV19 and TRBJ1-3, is DGGITQSPKYLFRKEGQNVTLSCEQNLNHDAMYWYRQDPGQGLRLIYYSQIVNDFQKGDIAEGYSVSREKKESFPLTVTSAQKNPTAFYLCASSIVADYSGNTIYFGEGSWLTVV.

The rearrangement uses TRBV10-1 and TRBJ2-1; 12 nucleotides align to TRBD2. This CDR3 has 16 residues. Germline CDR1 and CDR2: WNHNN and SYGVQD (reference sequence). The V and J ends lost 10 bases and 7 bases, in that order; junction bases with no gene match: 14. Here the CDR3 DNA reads TGCGCCACTCAAGGATCCCGACTAGCGGGAGAGAATGAGCAGTTCTTC. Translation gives CATQGSRLAGENEQFF.

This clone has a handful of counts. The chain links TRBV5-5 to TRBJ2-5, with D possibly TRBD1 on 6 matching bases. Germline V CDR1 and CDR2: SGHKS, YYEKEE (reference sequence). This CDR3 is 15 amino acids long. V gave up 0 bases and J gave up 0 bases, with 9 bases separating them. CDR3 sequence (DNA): TGTGCCAGCAGCTTGGTGTGGGACAACCAAGAGACCCAGTACTTC. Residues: CASSLVWDNQETQYF.

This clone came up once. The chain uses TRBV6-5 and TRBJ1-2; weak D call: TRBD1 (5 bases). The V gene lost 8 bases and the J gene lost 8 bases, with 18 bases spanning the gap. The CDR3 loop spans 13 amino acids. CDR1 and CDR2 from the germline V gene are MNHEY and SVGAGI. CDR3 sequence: CASSKGVWGGYTF. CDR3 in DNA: TGTGCCAGCTCAAAAGGAGTCTGGGGGGGCTACACCTTC.

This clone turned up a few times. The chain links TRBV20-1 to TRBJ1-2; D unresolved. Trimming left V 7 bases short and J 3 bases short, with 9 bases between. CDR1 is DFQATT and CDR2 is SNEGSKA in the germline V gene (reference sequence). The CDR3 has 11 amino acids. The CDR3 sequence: CSGGLDYGYTF. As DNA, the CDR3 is TGCAGTGGAGGGTTAGACTATGGCTACACCTTC.

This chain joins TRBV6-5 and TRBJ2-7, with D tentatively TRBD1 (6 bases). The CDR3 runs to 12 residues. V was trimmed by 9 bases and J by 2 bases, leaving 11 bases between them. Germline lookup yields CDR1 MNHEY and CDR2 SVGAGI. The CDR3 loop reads CASRGQTYEQYF. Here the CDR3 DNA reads TGTGCCAGTAGAGGACAGACCTACGAGCAGTACTTC.

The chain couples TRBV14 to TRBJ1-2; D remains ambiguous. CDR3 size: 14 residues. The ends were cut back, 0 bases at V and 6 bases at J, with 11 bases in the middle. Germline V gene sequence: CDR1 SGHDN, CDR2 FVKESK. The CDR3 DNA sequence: TGTGCCAGCAGCCAAGATCGGAGTGTCCATGGCTACACCTTC. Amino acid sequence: CASSQDRSVHGYTF.

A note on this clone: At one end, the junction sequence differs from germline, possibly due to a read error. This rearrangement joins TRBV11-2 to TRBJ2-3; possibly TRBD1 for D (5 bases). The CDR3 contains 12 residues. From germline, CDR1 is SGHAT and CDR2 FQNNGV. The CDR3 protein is CTSSLGADTQYF. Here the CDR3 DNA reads TGTACCAGCAGCTTAGGGGCAGATACGCAGTATTTT.

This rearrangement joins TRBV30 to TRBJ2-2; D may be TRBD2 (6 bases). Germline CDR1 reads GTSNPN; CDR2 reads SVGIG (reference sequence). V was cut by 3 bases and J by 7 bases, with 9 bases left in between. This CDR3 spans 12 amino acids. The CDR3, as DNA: TGTGCCTGGAGGACTAGGATCGGGGAGCTGTTTTTT. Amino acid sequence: CAWRTRIGELFF.

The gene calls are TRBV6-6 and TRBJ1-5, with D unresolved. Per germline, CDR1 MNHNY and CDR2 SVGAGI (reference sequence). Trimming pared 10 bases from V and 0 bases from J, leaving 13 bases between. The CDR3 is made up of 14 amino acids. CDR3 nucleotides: TGTGCCACTAATGGGTACAATAGCAATCAGCCCCAGCATTTT. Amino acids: CATNGYNSNQPQHF.

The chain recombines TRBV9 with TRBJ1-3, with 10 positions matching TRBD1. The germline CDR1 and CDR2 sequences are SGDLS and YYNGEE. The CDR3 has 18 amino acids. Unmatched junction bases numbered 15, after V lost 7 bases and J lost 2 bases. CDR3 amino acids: CASRPPGETGGAGNTIYF. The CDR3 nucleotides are TGTGCCAGCCGCCCCCCGGGTGAGACAGGGGGCGCTGGAAACACCATATATTTT.

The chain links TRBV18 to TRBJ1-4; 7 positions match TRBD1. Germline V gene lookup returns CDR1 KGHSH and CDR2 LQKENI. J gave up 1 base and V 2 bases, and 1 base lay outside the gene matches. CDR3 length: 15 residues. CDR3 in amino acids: CASSPGTETNEKLFF. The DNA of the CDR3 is TGTGCCAGCTCACCAGGGACAGAAACTAATGAAAAACTGTTTTTT.

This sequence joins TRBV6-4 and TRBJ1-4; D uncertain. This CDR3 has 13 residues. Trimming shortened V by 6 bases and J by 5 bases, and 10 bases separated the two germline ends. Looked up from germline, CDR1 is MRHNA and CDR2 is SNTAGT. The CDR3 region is CASRRTENEKLFF. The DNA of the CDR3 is TGTGCCAGCAGACGGACGGAAAATGAAAAACTGTTTTTT.

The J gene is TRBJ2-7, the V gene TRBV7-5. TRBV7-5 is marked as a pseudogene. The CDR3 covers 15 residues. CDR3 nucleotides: TGTGTCAGAAGCTTAGTGGCACGGATCTCCTACGAGCAGTACTTC. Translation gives CVRSLVARISYEQYF.

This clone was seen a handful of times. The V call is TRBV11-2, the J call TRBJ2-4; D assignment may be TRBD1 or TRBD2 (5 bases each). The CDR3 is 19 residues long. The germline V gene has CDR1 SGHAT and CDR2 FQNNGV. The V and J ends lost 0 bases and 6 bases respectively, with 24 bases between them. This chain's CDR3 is CASSLDAWGSLRVGNIQYF. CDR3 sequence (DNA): TGTGCCAGCAGCTTAGATGCGTGGGGGAGTCTTCGGGTGGGAAACATTCAGTACTTC.

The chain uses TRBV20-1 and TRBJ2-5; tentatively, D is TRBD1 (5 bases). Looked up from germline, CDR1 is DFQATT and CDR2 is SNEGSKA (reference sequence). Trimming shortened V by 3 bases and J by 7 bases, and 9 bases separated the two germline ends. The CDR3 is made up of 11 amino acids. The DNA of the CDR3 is TGCAGTGCTAGTACCCAGGGGACCCAGTACTTC. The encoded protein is CSASTQGTQYF.

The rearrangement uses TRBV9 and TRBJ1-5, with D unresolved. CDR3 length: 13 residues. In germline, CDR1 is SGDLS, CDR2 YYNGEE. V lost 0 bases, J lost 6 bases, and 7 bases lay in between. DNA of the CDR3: TGTGCCAGCAGCGTAGAGGGAGTTCAGCCCCAGCATTTT. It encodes CASSVEGVQPQHF.